The entry that follows covers one T cell receptor beta chain sequence. What it binds is unknown. Although they were nominally healthy when sampled, donors likely had unrecorded immune exposures. This sample was taken from a study of cytomegalovirus exposure and HLA in healthy donors. This CDR3 is built from 14 residues. Trimming removed 8 bases from V and 4 bases from J; junction bases left unmatched: 10. From germline, CDR1 is GTSNPN and CDR2 SVGIG (reference sequence). Regarding the study as a whole: The authors later found HLA-associated TCR beta chains more clonally expanded than equally common others. Within an earlier analysis, most TCR beta V segments proved productive either about 90% or about 30% of the time.

The study ran its PCR with 60 Vbeta and 13 Jbeta primers. Per the study methods: Some 10 million of tens of millions of unique TCR beta chains were shared, per a later count. Clones were read by immunoSEQ multiplex PCR, and TCRdb kept only the in-frame ones, dropping some. The V and J calls and clone size are taken from that table; D and trimming were inferred from the DNA. This table holds fewer than 85,000 clones, 65% to 80% found once. The TCR comes from a woman aged 40 to 50 in good health and CMV-seropositive. The rearrangement uses TRBV30 and TRBJ2-5; TRBD2 matches at 10 bases. Sample: PBMCs. Written as DNA, the CDR3 is TGTGCCGCGACGGTATTAGCGGGGGGAGAGACCCAGTACTTC. It is translated as CAATVLAGGETQYF.